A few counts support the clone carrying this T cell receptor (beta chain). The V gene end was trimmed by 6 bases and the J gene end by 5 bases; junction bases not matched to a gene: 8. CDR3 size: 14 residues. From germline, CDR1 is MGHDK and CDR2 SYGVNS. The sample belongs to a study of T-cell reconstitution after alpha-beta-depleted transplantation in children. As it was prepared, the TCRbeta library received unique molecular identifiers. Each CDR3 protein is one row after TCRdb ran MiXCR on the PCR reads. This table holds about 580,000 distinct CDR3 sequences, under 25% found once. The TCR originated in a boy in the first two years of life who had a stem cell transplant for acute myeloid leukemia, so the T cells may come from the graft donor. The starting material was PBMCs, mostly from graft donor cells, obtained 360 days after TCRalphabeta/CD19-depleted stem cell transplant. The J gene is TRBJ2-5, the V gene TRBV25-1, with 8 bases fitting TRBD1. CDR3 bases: TGTGCCAGCAGGTCGGACAGGGCTGTGGAGACCCAGTACTTC. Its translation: CASRSDRAVETQYF.